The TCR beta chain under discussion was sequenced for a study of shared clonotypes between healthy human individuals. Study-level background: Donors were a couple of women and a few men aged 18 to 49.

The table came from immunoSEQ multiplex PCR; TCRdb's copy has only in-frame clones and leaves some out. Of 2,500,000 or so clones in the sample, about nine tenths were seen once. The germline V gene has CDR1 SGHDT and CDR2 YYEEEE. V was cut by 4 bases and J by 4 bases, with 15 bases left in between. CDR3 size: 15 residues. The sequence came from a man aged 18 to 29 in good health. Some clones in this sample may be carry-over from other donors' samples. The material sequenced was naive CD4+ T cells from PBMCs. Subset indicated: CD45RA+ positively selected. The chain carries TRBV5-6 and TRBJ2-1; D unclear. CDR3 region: CASSPTPIVYNEQFF. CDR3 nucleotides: TGTGCCAGCAGCCCAACCCCCATAGTTTACAATGAGCAGTTCTTC.